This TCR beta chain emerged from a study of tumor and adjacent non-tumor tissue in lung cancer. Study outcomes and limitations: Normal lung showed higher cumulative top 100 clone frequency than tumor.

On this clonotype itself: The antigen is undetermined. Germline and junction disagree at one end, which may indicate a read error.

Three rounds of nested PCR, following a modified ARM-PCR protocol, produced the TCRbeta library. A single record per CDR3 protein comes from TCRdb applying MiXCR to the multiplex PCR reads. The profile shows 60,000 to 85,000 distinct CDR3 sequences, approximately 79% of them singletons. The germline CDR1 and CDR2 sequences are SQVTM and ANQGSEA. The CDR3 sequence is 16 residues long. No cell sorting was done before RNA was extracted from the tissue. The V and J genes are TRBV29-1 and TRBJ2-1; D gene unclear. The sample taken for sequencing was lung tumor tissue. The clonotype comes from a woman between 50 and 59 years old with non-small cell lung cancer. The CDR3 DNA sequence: TGCAGCGTTGAAGATCGGCTAACAAACTCCTACAATGAGCAGTCCTTC. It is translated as CSVEDRLTNSYNEQSF.